This T cell receptor beta chain appears in the sequencing data of a study of cytomegalovirus exposure and HLA in healthy donors. The germline gives CDR1 LGHNT, CDR2 FRNRAP. V was clipped by 1 base and J by 4 bases, with 11 bases between them. The CDR3 has 15 residues. Use of 60 Vbeta and 13 Jbeta primers characterized the PCR. Sequenced by immunoSEQ multiplex PCR; TCRdb stores in-frame clones only, minus some. The table includes around 97,000 clones, approximately 85% detected once. The J gene is TRBJ2-1, the V gene TRBV12-5, with a possible D match to TRBD2 (5 bases). The source material was PBMCs. This receptor was obtained from a man between 35 and 55 years old in good health and CMV-seropositive. Here the CDR3 DNA reads TGTGCTAGTGGTTTGGGACTATCCGAATACAATGAGCAGTTCTTC. It codes for CASGLGLSEYNEQFF.